The 29 T cell receptor beta chains presented below share a single source sample, sequenced in a study of vaccination and CD4 T cells after COVID-19. Sequenced with the Oncomine TCR Beta short-read assay was DNA taken from cultured CD4+ T cells. TCRdb reprocessed the PCR reads via MiXCR and lists one record per CDR3 protein. The repertoire holds 12,000 or so distinct CDR3 sequences, with roughly 79% as singletons. As to treatment: roughly ten-day PBMC culture with coronavirus spike peptide pools or control peptides (ViraFEST assay). The antigens of these receptors remain unknown. Sequencing was performed on CD4+ T cells from blood, cultured in vitro. These receptors were collected from a human donor who had recovered from COVID-19.

J is TRBJ1-2 and V is TRBV19, with D perhaps TRBD1 (5 bases). The V end was cut by 4 bases, the J end by 12 bases, with 24 bases between. Germline lookup yields CDR1 LNHDA and CDR2 SQIVND (reference sequence). CDR3 size: 15 residues. The CDR3 DNA reads as TGTGCCAGTAGTACCCATCCACCAGGGACGCCGGTGAACACCTTC. It yields the protein CASSTHPPGTPVNTF.

The chain joins TRBV19 to TRBJ1-5; 7 nucleotides align to TRBD1. The CDR3 spans 14 residues. With 6 bases clipped from V and 6 bases from J, the junction kept 8 bases outside the gene matches. CDR1 LNHDA and CDR2 SQIVND come from the germline V gene (reference sequence). The CDR3 here is CASRLDRVPQPQHF. CDR3 DNA sequence: TGTGCCAGTAGATTAGACAGGGTACCTCAGCCCCAGCATTTT.

The rearrangement uses TRBV6-4 and TRBJ2-6; possibly TRBD1 or TRBD2 for D (5 bases each). Between the trimmed V and J ends, which lost 3 bases and 3 bases, there was a span of 9 bases. Germline CDR1 and CDR2: MRHNA and SNTAGT. The CDR3 is 15 amino acids. The CDR3 loop is CASSDLGDGANVLTF. Written as DNA, the CDR3 is TGTGCCAGCAGTGATTTGGGGGATGGGGCCAACGTCCTGACTTTC.

V is TRBV5-1 and J is TRBJ2-7, with D hard to call. The V and J ends lost 0 bases and 5 bases respectively, with 12 bases between them. The CDR3 has 14 residues. Germline-derived CDR1 and CDR2 are SGHRS and YFSETQ. CDR3 sequence: CASSLEGWANEQYF. CDR3 DNA: TGCGCCAGCAGCTTGGAAGGTTGGGCGAACGAGCAGTACTTC.

This clonotype was counted between two and nine times. The chain has TRBV20-1 and TRBJ1-2; TRBD1 might be the D (5 bases). The germline V gene has CDR1 DFQATT and CDR2 SNEGSKA (reference sequence). This CDR3 region has 13 residues. Trimming stripped 7 bases from V and 1 base from J, with 13 bases between. As DNA, the CDR3 is TGCAGTGTCAGCGGGGGAGTTAACTATGGCTACACCTTC. The encoded protein is CSVSGGVNYGYTF.

The chain is built from TRBV7-9 and TRBJ1-1; D unresolved. The CDR3 is 15 amino acids. The ends were cut back, 1 base at V and 8 bases at J, with 17 bases in the middle. Germline V gene data show CDR1 as SEHNR and CDR2 as FQNEAQ (reference sequence). CDR3 coding DNA: TGTGCCAGCAGCTTAGGTCATGAGGTCGCGGAGGAAGCTTTCTTT. Its translation is CASSLGHEVAEEAFF.

The chain links TRBV28 to TRBJ2-7; 9 bases are shared with TRBD2. The V gene end was trimmed by 6 bases and the J gene end by 0 bases; junction bases not matched to a gene: 6. CDR1 MDHEN and CDR2 SYDVKM come from the germline V gene. This CDR3 has 15 residues. CDR3 bases: TGTGCCAGCAGAAGCCATAGCGGGGGCTCCTACGAGCAGTACTTC. Protein sequence: CASRSHSGGSYEQYF. The full variable domain, rest sourced from reference TRBV28 and TRBJ2-7, is DVKVTQSSRYLVKRTGEKVFLECVQDMDHENMFWYRQDPGLGLRLIYFSYDVKMKEKGDIPEGYSVSREKKERFSLILESASTNQTSMYLCASRSHSGGSYEQYFGPGTRLTVT.

V and J are TRBV7-2 and TRBJ1-2; D ambiguous. There are 14 residues in the CDR3. In germline, CDR1 is SGHTA, CDR2 FQGNSA. Trimming shortened V by 5 bases and J by 2 bases, and 12 bases separated the two germline ends. The CDR3 DNA follows: TGTGCCAGCAGCGTCGAGGGTGCCAACTATGGCTACACCTTC. Its protein product is CASSVEGANYGYTF.

The chain employs TRBV19 and TRBJ1-1, with unresolved D. V lost 4 bases and J lost 2, with 11 bases in between. Per germline, CDR1 LNHDA and CDR2 SQIVND (reference sequence). The CDR3 spans 14 residues. The DNA for the CDR3 is TGTGCCAGTAGTACTTGGACGGGAAACACTGAAGCTTTCTTT. Protein product: CASSTWTGNTEAFF.

This sequence joins TRBV7-2 and TRBJ1-5; maybe TRBD1 (6 bases). Trimming cost V 1 base and J 1 base, with 11 bases left between them. The V gene's germline CDR1 is SGHTA and CDR2 FQGNSA. The CDR3 totals 16 residues. The CDR3 here is CASSLEAGASNQPQHF. CDR3 nucleotide sequence: TGTGCCAGCAGCTTAGAGGCAGGGGCGAGCAATCAGCCCCAGCATTTT.

This chain joins TRBV20-1 and TRBJ2-7; 9 bases fit TRBD2. The CDR3 length is 15 residues. The trim removed 6 bases at V and 3 bases at J, leaving 12 bases unmatched. Germline loops: CDR1 DFQATT, CDR2 SNEGSKA (reference sequence). The CDR3 loop reads CSAAGLAGDVYEQYF. CDR3 in DNA: TGCAGTGCGGCAGGCTTAGCGGGAGACGTCTACGAGCAGTACTTC.

The chain combines TRBV7-3 with TRBJ2-2; TRBD2 aligns across 13 bases. Trimming cost V 0 bases and J 4 bases; bases outside gene matches: 8. The germline V gene encodes CDR1 SGHTA and CDR2 FQGTGA. The CDR3 length is 19 residues. CDR3 in DNA: TGTGCCAGCAGCTTAACCTCGACTAGCGGGAGGAGGGGCACCGGGGAGCTGTTTTTT. Residues: CASSLTSTSGRRGTGELFF.

This sequence joins TRBV11-2 and TRBJ1-5, with D perhaps matching TRBD1 (6 bases). This CDR3 has 15 amino acids. Germline CDR1 is SGHAT and CDR2 is FQNNGV. The V end was cut by 5 bases, the J end by 7 bases, with 18 bases between. The CDR3 spells CASSPTGSSGQPQHF. For the CDR3, the DNA is TGTGCCAGCAGCCCCACAGGGTCCTCCGGGCAGCCCCAGCATTTT.

This chain links TRBV20-1 with TRBJ1-4, with D perhaps TRBD1 (5 bases). Germline V lookup: CDR1 DFQATT, CDR2 SNEGSKA (reference sequence). Trimming took 0 bases from V and 5 from J, leaving 13 bases between them. This CDR3 is 15 amino acids long. The CDR3 spells CSARDPGRLNEKLFF. The CDR3 DNA sequence: TGCAGTGCTAGAGATCCGGGACGGCTAAATGAAAAACTGTTTTTT.

This chain links TRBV6-2 or TRBV6-3 with TRBJ2-7, with 10 bases matching TRBD2. V was pared by 6 bases and J by 3 bases, with 8 bases of the junction left unmatched. The CDR3 length is 15 residues. Per germline, CDR1 MNHEY and CDR2 SVGEGT. The CDR3 region has the DNA TGTGCCAGCAGACCCCCCTGGACTAGCGGCTACGAGCAGTACTTC. Its protein product is CASRPPWTSGYEQYF.

This chain connects TRBV18 to TRBJ1-5; D is unclear. This CDR3 has 16 amino acids. Between the trimmed V and J ends, which lost 0 bases and 2 bases, there was a span of 11 bases. The V gene's germline CDR1 is KGHSH and CDR2 LQKENI. Written as DNA, the CDR3 is TGTGCCAGCTCACCACCGGTTGGGCCCCGCAATCAGCCCCAGCATTTT. Translating gives CASSPPVGPRNQPQHF.

This clonotype came up once. The genes are TRBV6-1 and TRBJ2-2; no reliable D call. Trimming stripped 9 bases from V and 4 bases from J, with 6 bases between. This CDR3 is 11 amino acids long. Germline V gene sequence: CDR1 MNHNS, CDR2 SASEGT. DNA of the CDR3: TGTGCCAGTTCTCGCACCGGGGAGCTGTTTTTT. It translates to CASSRTGELFF.

The J gene is TRBJ1-5, the V gene TRBV12-3 or TRBV12-4; 10 nucleotides line up with TRBD1. This CDR3 contains 18 residues. V shed 5 bases and J 6 bases; nucleotides not matched to a gene: 16. Here the CDR3 DNA reads TGTGCCAGCAGTCCCGGGACAGGGGTATCGGGAGTGGGTCAGCCCCAGCATTTT. Its protein product is CASSPGTGVSGVGQPQHF.

This clonotype was found a few times. This chain connects TRBV24-1 to TRBJ2-2, with 8 positions matching TRBD1. The germline gives CDR1 KGHDR, CDR2 SFDVKD. This CDR3 contains 16 residues. V trimming: 4 bases; J trimming: 5 bases; junction bases outside the gene matches: 8. CDR3 sequence reads: CATSDRRGRRTGELFF. The CDR3 region has the DNA TGTGCCACCAGTGACCGCAGGGGGCGTCGGACCGGGGAGCTGTTTTTT.

The genes are TRBV6-1 and TRBJ1-5, with D maybe TRBD1 (6 bases). The CDR3 loop spans 15 amino acids. Between the trimmed V and J ends, which lost 6 bases and 4 bases, there was a span of 16 bases. Germline V CDR1 and CDR2: MNHNS, SASEGT. CDR3 nucleotide sequence: TGTGCCAGCAGCCCCCTCGGACAGTCTAATCAGCCCCAGCATTTT. The encoded protein is CASSPLGQSNQPQHF.

In its sample, this clonotype was seen a few times. The chain links TRBV6-1 to TRBJ2-7; D remains ambiguous. Trimming removed 6 bases from V and 7 bases from J, with 16 bases in between. The CDR3 consists of 13 residues. Per germline, CDR1 MNHNS and CDR2 SASEGT. DNA of the CDR3: TGTGCCAGCAGAATAACAATAAAGAGGGAGCAGTACTTC. It is translated as CASRITIKREQYF.

This chain connects TRBV20-1 to TRBJ1-6; 7 bases are a match to TRBD1. The CDR3 has 15 amino acids. The trim removed 3 bases at V and 4 bases at J, leaving 6 bases unmatched. The germline V gene encodes CDR1 DFQATT and CDR2 SNEGSKA (reference sequence). DNA for the CDR3: TGCAGTGCTAGGGAAGGGACAGCATATAATTCACCCCTCCACTTT. It specifies CSAREGTAYNSPLHF.

The V gene is TRBV4-1, the J gene TRBJ1-3, with D possibly matching TRBD1 (5 bases). CDR1 and CDR2 from the germline V gene are MGHRA and YSYEKL. V lost 4 bases to trimming and J lost 3 bases, with 19 bases between them. The CDR3 totals 17 residues. The CDR3 sequence is CASSRGGLSRLGNTIYF. In DNA, the CDR3 is TGCGCCAGCAGCCGGGGGGGTCTCAGTCGGCTTGGAAACACCATATATTTT.

The V gene is TRBV20-1, the J gene TRBJ1-2; D might be TRBD1 (5 bases). Germline CDR1 and CDR2: DFQATT and SNEGSKA (reference sequence). CDR3 size: 15 residues. V was shortened by 3 bases and J by 0 bases, with 14 bases between the two germline ends. In nucleotides, the CDR3 is TGCAGTGCTAGTCTCAGAACGACAGCTAACTATGGCTACACCTTC. Its protein is CSASLRTTANYGYTF.

The rearrangement uses TRBV7-2 and TRBJ2-5; 8 bases align to TRBD1. Germline assignment: CDR1 SGHTA and CDR2 FQGNSA. Trimming at V came to 2 bases and at J to 10 bases, leaving 3 bases not matched to a gene. The CDR3 length is 12 residues. CDR3: CASSLNRGDQYF. CDR3 nucleotide sequence: TGTGCCAGCAGCTTAAACAGGGGGGACCAGTACTTC. The full variable domain, with the rest looked up from reference TRBV7-2 and TRBJ2-5, is GAGVSQSPSNKVTEKGKDVELRCDPISGHTALYWYRQSLGQGLEFLIYFQGNSAPDKSGLPSDRFSAERTGGSVSTLTIQRTQQEDSAVYLCASSLNRGDQYFGPGTRLLVL.

This clonotype was detected only a few times. V usage is TRBV6-1 and J usage is TRBJ1-3, with TRBD1 matching 8 bases. Germline values: CDR1 MNHNS, CDR2 SASEGT. Unmatched junction bases numbered 11, after V lost 6 bases and J lost 4 bases. CDR3 length: 16 amino acids. The DNA for the CDR3 is TGTGCCAGCAGCCAAGGACAGGGACGACGAGGAAACACCATATATTTT. This gives the protein CASSQGQGRRGNTIYF.

The genes are TRBV4-1 and TRBJ2-6, with D perhaps TRBD1 (6 bases). The CDR3 covers 18 residues. The germline V gene encodes CDR1 MGHRA and CDR2 YSYEKL. V shed 3 bases and J shed 0 bases, with 15 bases lying between them. In DNA form, the CDR3 reads TGCGCCAGCAGCCACCCGACAGGCGTTAGCTCTGGGGCCAACGTCCTGACTTTC. This encodes CASSHPTGVSSGANVLTF.

V gene TRBV15 combines with J gene TRBJ1-5, with D maybe TRBD1 (5 bases). From germline, CDR1 is LNHNV and CDR2 YYDKDF (reference sequence). Trimming shortened V by 5 bases and J by 8 bases, and 10 bases separated the two germline ends. This CDR3 region has 12 residues. CDR3 sequence (DNA): TGTGCCACCAGCTGGGGGAAGAAGCCCCAGCATTTT. Protein product: CATSWGKKPQHF.

J is TRBJ2-5 and V is TRBV2, with D perhaps matching TRBD2 (6 bases). The CDR3 runs to 13 residues. Trimming removed 6 bases at V and 1 base at J, with 9 bases between. Per germline, CDR1 SNHLY and CDR2 FYNNEI. Written as DNA, the CDR3 is TGTGCCAGCAGAGGAGGGACCCAAGAGACCCAGTACTTC. This gives the protein CASRGGTQETQYF.